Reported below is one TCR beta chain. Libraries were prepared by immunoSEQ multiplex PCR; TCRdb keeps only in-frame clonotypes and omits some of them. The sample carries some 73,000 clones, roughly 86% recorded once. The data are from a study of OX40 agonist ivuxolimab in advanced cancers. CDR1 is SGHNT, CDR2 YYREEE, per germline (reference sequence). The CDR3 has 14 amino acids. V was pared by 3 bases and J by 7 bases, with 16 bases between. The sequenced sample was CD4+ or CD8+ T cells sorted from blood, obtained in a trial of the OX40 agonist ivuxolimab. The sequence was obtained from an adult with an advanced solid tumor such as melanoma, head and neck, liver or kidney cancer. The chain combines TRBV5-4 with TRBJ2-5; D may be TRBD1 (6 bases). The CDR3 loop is CASSSRGVPGTQYF. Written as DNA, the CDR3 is TGTGCCAGCAGCTCCAGGGGTGTCCCTGGGACCCAGTACTTC.